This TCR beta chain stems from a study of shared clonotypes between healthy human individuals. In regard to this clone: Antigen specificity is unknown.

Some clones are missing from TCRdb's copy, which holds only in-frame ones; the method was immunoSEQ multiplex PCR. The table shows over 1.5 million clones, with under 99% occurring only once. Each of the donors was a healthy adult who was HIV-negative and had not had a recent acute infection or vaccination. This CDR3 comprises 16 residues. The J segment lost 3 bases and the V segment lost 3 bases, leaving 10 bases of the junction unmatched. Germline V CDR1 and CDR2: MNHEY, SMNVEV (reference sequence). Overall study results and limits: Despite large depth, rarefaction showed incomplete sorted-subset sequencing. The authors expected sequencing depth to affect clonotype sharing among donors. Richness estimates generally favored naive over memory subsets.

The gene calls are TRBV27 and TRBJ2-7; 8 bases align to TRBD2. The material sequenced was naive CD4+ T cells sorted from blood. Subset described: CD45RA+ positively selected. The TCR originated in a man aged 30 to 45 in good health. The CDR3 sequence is CASSFRSGRGHYEQYF. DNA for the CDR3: TGTGCCAGCAGTTTCCGCAGCGGGAGAGGGCACTACGAGCAGTACTTC.